The present T cell receptor (beta chain) was sequenced within a study of blood T cell repertoires in COVID-19. Original processing methods: Researchers report that nucleated cell counts were estimated from reference gene primer amplification. TCRdb's copy holds only in-frame clones and misses some; the assay was immunoSEQ multiplex PCR. V, J and clone size derive from that table, while D and trimming were established from the DNA sequence. Of about 210,000 clones detected, roughly 83% appear once; the ten largest clones hold 5.6%. CDR1 SGHAT and CDR2 FQNNGV come from the germline V gene. The V segment lost 5 bases and the J segment 4 bases; nucleotides outside the gene matches: 10. The CDR3 contains 16 residues.

The rearrangement links TRBV11-2 to TRBJ2-3; 9 nucleotides agree with TRBD2. This TCR derives from a man aged 40-55 years with acute COVID-19. Sequenced sample: PBMCs or T cells enriched from blood (not recorded which). The DNA for the CDR3 is TGTGCCAGCAGCCCTCATAGGACTAGCGACCCAGATACGCAGTATTTT. This sequence encodes CASSPHRTSDPDTQYF.